This T cell receptor beta chain originates from a study of naive and memory T cell subsets (TCRdb year 2017). Concerning the study at large: According to the figure summarizing the samples, there were roughly ten blood donors, 7 tuberculin skin test biopsies and 3 saline control biopsies. PCR2 was typically performed as a SYBR Green qPCR that was stopped at a set threshold, although end-point PCR (approximately 6 cycles) could be used instead for low-input samples. Overall study results and their limits: The RNA-based method was acknowledged to be potentially sensitive to changes in TCR transcripts with T cell activation and differentiation.

A robust, sensitive protocol for the amplification, sequencing and analysis of TCRs was described in the study, in which 3' ligation of a UMI-containing oligonucleotide to TCR cDNA was used. For whole blood analysis, approximately 2.4 ml of peripheral blood was collected from healthy adult volunteers into Tempus tubes, and RNA was extracted following the manufacturer's instructions. Total RNA was treated with RQ1 DNase, without cell sorting, prior to reverse transcription, with an input of about 1 to 1,100 ng being targeted. To check how robust the pipeline was in samples where T cells make up a minority population, libraries were built from skin biopsies and whole blood. There are 17 amino acids in the CDR3, from cysteine to phenylalanine inclusive. The DNA shown is the 51-base CDR3, in frame from base 1. CDR1 KGHDR and CDR2 SFDVKD are derived from the germline V gene. V is reduced by 1 base and J by 12 bases, leaving a spacing of 24 bases between them.

Library preparation used 5' RACE. Four rounds of PCR, run with the SP2 primer together with nested alpha and beta constant region primers, were used to amplify the ligated cDNA. TCR RNA was reverse transcribed with SuperScript IV using alpha and beta constant region primers for the blood and skin samples. T4 RNA ligase 1 was used to ligate an oligonucleotide containing the Illumina SP2 primer and a UMI to the 3' end of the cDNA. To prevent hairpin formation, the 12-nucleotide UMI was made up of two random hexamers with an eight-base spacer between them. From the second PCR onward, the TCR alpha and beta chain libraries were handled separately, and dual indexing was used for multiplexing. After pooling, the indexed libraries were analyzed by capillary electrophoresis and sequenced on either an Illumina MiSeq or NextSeq. PhiX DNA at roughly 5-7.5% was spiked into libraries to increase base diversity and improve cluster recognition. As for the authors' bioinformatics: UMIs were extracted from read 2 by Demultiplexor and combined with the TCR sequence from read 1, and reads were split according to sample indices. Decombinator identified V and J genes and V-J junctions, assigning each TCR a five-part identifier including V and J deletions. Collapsinator used UMIs to correct sequencing errors and PCR amplification heterogeneity, yielding UMI-based abundance per TCR. Identifiers were converted to nucleotide sequence by CDR3Translator and translated to amino acids, and CDR3 regions were extracted on the basis of terminal motifs. Error-corrected counts of alpha and beta TCRs from blood and skin were compared after being normalized to the amount of input RNA. TCRdb cleaned the public reads at Q25 with fastp, built clones with MiXCR and kept in-frame beta chains. Records with the same CDR3 protein are collapsed into one entry carrying the most frequent genes and DNA. The V and J calls were not made by the authors but by TCRdb's processing. This sample gives 57,000 or so distinct CDR3 sequences in total; more than 7% of them show up just once. About 9.8% of the sample lies in the top ten.

In its sample, this clonotype was seen a few times. Its antigen remains undetermined. No per-base quality is available; no much larger clone lies one base away. The chain was built from TRBV24-1 and TRBJ2-1, with the D call perhaps TRBD1 or TRBD2, each one matching 7 bases. The receptor was derived from a male donor in good health. This receptor carries the CDR3 CATSDLGLGEGQGVQFF. The sequenced DNA is TGTGCCACCAGTGATTTAGGATTGGGGGAGGGCCAGGGGGTGCAGTTCTTC.